The following is a T cell receptor beta chain sequence with its context. The specificity of this receptor is unknown. Base qualities are not recorded, but no much larger clone differs from it by a single base. The data belong to a study of blood T cell repertoires in COVID-19 (dated by TCRdb to 2018 to 2021). Looking at the study overall: The collaborator samples originated in the United States, Italy and Spain and spanned the acute and convalescent phases of COVID-19. The material from the prospective study consisted of cDNA or gDNA derived from T cells, B-cell-depleted T cells, or PBMCs. The dataset comprised deeply sampled blood TCRbeta repertoires from subjects exposed to, actively infected with, or recovered from COVID-19. The repertoires were made available in a free public database intended to serve as a resource for research on the immune response to SARS-CoV-2. Samples came from the ongoing ImmuneRACE study (first 160 participants) plus 1,254 subjects from 6 global collaborators. A de-identified subject ID, COVID-19 status, age in years and sex were almost always included in the sample metadata. Where HLA class I and class II types were available, the types were taken from metadata supplied by the sample provider, not from assay-based typing. The full study reports these points: The amount of clinical and demographic metadata varied by source and participant and was provided uncurated.

Participants in the prospective study were aged roughly 18 to 89 years, lived in 20 to 30 United States geographic areas, and enrolled through a virtual design. In the prospective study, cohorts were assigned on the basis of participant-reported clinical history obtained from a screening survey and a study questionnaire. Recovered participants in ImmuneRACE Cohort 3 were defined by two consecutive negative NP/OP PCR tests, clearance by a healthcare professional, or resolution of symptoms. Each participant in the prospective study had whole blood, serum and a nasopharyngeal or oropharyngeal swab collected by mobile phlebotomists. Participants in the prospective study had the option to provide additional blood draws and questionnaires over a roughly 2-month period. Blood samples from the prospective study were shipped frozen or at room temperature prior to DNA extraction. TCRbeta CDR3 regions were amplified from genomic DNA by means of the immunoSEQ Assay, a bias-controlled multiplex PCR. The original methods were these. Within the assay, amplification of reference gene primers was used to estimate how many nucleated cells each sample contained. Sequence reads were collapsed and filtered to measure the absolute abundance of every unique TCRbeta CDR3 rearrangement. Productive Simpson clonality was computed per sample as the square root of Simpson's diversity index over productive rearrangements. The immuneACCESS repertoire file appears here via TCRdb, limited to in-frame rearrangements. These files lack a portion of the clones; in checked studies, under half of the deficit traces to unresolved V genes, and the cause of the others is not known. Clone size and the V and J calls come from that table; the DNA yielded D and trimming. This sample has some 300,000 clones in its table, and 87% of those were observed once. The top ten clones comprise under 1.3% of the sample.

The specimen sequenced was PBMCs or T cells enriched from blood (not recorded which). This clonotype originated in a woman aged 25 to 39 who had recovered from COVID-19.

The nucleotide sequence is given as TGTGCCAGCAACCTCTACGCGGGATCCTACGAGCAGTACTTC. Its protein is CASNLYAGSYEQYF. This receptor chain uses TRBV7-2 and TRBJ2-7; D gene: possibly TRBD2, on 6 matching bases. The V and J ends are trimmed by 7 bases and 1 base, leaving 14 bases between them. From the germline V gene, CDR1 is SGHTA and CDR2 is FQGNSA. CDR3 length: 14 amino acids, cysteine to phenylalanine. The DNA shown is the 42-base CDR3, in frame from base 1.